The entry that follows covers one T cell receptor (beta chain) sequence. Germline V gene lookup returns CDR1 MGHRA and CDR2 YSYEKL. Trimming removed 0 bases at V and 6 bases at J, with 17 bases between. The CDR3 runs to 17 residues. This sample was taken from a study of OX40 agonist ivuxolimab in advanced cancers. Some clones are missing from TCRdb's copy, which holds only in-frame ones; the method was immunoSEQ multiplex PCR. The sample includes about 48,000 clones, 80% to 85% of them seen just once. The source of this sequence is an adult with an advanced solid tumor such as melanoma, head and neck, liver or kidney cancer. The sequenced sample was CD4+ or CD8+ T cells sorted from blood, obtained in a trial of the OX40 agonist ivuxolimab. This chain joins TRBV4-1 and TRBJ2-2; no clear D. DNA for the CDR3: TGCGCCAGCAGCCAAGAGCACGAACAGTTCTGGCCCGGGGAGCTGTTTTTT. It specifies CASSQEHEQFWPGELFF.